What follows is one TCR beta chain and its context. TCRdb analysed the PCR reads with MiXCR anew, one entry per CDR3 protein. The data contain some 11,000 distinct CDR3 sequences, around 52% of them singletons. V trimming: 8 bases; J trimming: 10 bases; junction bases outside the gene matches: 9. The CDR3 totals 14 residues. This sample was taken from a study of tumor-infiltrating lymphocytes in oesophageal squamous cell carcinoma. V is TRBV12-3 or TRBV12-4 and J is TRBJ2-1, with TRBD2 matching 12 bases. Sequences were obtained from esophageal tumor tissue. The TCR originated in a female donor with esophageal squamous cell carcinoma. Here the CDR3 DNA reads TGTGCCAGCGGAAGGACTAGCGGGGACTACGAGCAGTTCTTC. This codes for CASGRTSGDYEQFF.